This T cell receptor beta chain was retrieved from a study of blood T cell repertoires in COVID-19. Germline lookup yields CDR1 SNHLY and CDR2 FYNNEI. The CDR3 totals 15 residues. The trim removed 6 bases at V and 2 bases at J, leaving 5 bases unmatched. In the original processing: For nucleated cells, counts were estimated from reference gene primer amplification. Sequenced by immunoSEQ multiplex PCR; TCRdb stores in-frame clones only, minus some. That table gives V, J and clone size, and the DNA gave D and trimming. The table includes 250,000 or so clones, 75% to 90% detected once. J is TRBJ2-5 and V is TRBV2, with 11 bases lining up with TRBD2. The origin of this receptor is a woman aged 40 to 50 who had recovered from COVID-19. Sequencing was carried out using peripheral blood. As DNA, the CDR3 is TGTGCCAGCAGGCGGACTAGCGGGCAACAAGAGACCCAGTACTTC. Translating gives CASRRTSGQQETQYF. Full variable domain (missing parts from reference TRBV2 and TRBJ2-5): EPEVTQTPSHQVTQMGQEVILRCVPISNHLYFYWYRQILGQKVEFLVSFYNNEISEKSEIFDDQFSVERPDGSNFTLKIRSTKLEDSAMYFCASRRTSGQQETQYFGPGTRLLVL.